These 18 T cell receptor beta chains share one sample of origin, sequenced in a study of blood T cell repertoires in COVID-19 (dated by TCRdb to the early 2020s). The library was made by the immunoSEQ multiplex PCR assay. TCRdb mirrors the immuneACCESS table, restricted to in-frame sequences. Some clones are absent from its copies; in checked studies, under half trace to an unresolved V gene, and the reason for the others is unknown. This sample has under 300,000 clones in its table, and roughly 84% of those were observed once. Over 1.5% of the sample goes to the ten largest clones. Sequenced: peripheral blood. All receptors derive from a woman aged 40-49 years who had recovered from COVID-19.

This rearrangement joins TRBV27 to TRBJ1-4, with 9 nucleotides matching TRBD1. There are 14 residues in the CDR3. Per the germline V gene, CDR1 is MNHEY and CDR2 is SMNVEV (reference sequence). V was clipped by 5 bases and J by 5 bases; unmatched bases: 3. Here the CDR3 reads CASSTGTGNEKLFF. The CDR3 region has the DNA TGTGCCAGCAGTACCGGGACAGGGAATGAAAAACTGTTTTTT.

The chain carries TRBV6-5 and TRBJ2-3, with TRBD2 as a possible D gene (5 bases). From germline, CDR1 is MNHEY and CDR2 SVGAGI. V was cut by 5 bases and J by 5 bases, with 14 bases left in between. The CDR3 is 14 amino acids. The CDR3 spells CASSRETGRDTQYF. The CDR3 coding sequence is TGTGCCAGCAGTCGAGAAACGGGGAGAGATACGCAGTATTTT.

This clone was picked up one time. The rearrangement joins TRBV6-5 to TRBJ2-1; D is perhaps TRBD2 (5 bases). Deletions cut 6 bases from V and 1 base from J, with 13 bases between. The CDR3 has 15 residues. CDR1 is MNHEY and CDR2 is SVGAGI in the germline V gene. Here the CDR3 DNA reads TGTGCCAGCAGGTTCGGACTCGGGTCCTACAATGAGCAGTTCTTC. Protein product: CASRFGLGSYNEQFF.

Here the CDR3 DNA reads TGTGCCAGCAGTCCGGTGGGAGGCAGGGATACGCAGTATTTT. This codes for CASSPVGGRDTQYF. The chain employs TRBV27 and TRBJ2-3; TRBD2 is a possible D gene (6 bases). The V end lost 5 bases, the J end lost 6 bases, and 15 bases lay between the germline ends. Per the germline V gene, CDR1 is MNHEY and CDR2 is SMNVEV (reference sequence). This CDR3 contains 14 residues.

This chain joins TRBV5-1 and TRBJ1-1, with a possible D match to TRBD1 (6 bases). Germline CDR1 and CDR2: SGHRS and YFSETQ. The CDR3 extends over 16 amino acids. The V end lost 2 bases, the J end lost 1 base, and 15 bases lay between the germline ends. CDR3 in amino acids: CASSLRGDRQNTEAFF. CDR3 in DNA: TGCGCCAGCAGCTTAAGGGGCGACAGGCAGAACACTGAAGCTTTCTTT. Filled out from reference TRBV5-1 and TRBJ1-1, the complete variable domain reads KAGVTQTPRYLIKTRGQQVTLSCSPISGHRSVSWYQQTPGQGLQFLFEYFSETQRNKGNFPGRFSGRQFSNSRSEMNVSTLELGDSALYLCASSLRGDRQNTEAFFGQGTRLTVV.

The chain has TRBV2 and TRBJ2-7; TRBD1 matches at 7 bases. Germline CDR1 reads SNHLY; CDR2 reads FYNNEI. Trimming took 6 bases from V and 2 from J; bases not matched to a gene: 7. The CDR3 has 14 residues. The CDR3 nucleotides are TGTGCCAGCAGGCTCGCCGGGACAGCCTACGAGCAGTACTTC. It translates to CASRLAGTAYEQYF. The complete variable domain, with remaining parts taken from reference TRBV2 and TRBJ2-7, reads EPEVTQTPSHQVTQMGQEVILRCVPISNHLYFYWYRQILGQKVEFLVSFYNNEISEKSEIFDDQFSVERPDGSNFTLKIRSTKLEDSAMYFCASRLAGTAYEQYFGPGTRLTVT.

The chain combines TRBV6-2 or TRBV6-3 with TRBJ2-1; 8 bases match TRBD2. Germline CDR1 and CDR2: MNHEY and SVGEGT. The CDR3 runs 18 residues. J was trimmed by 4 bases and V by 6 bases; bases with no gene match: 17. In nucleotides, the CDR3 is TGTGCCAGCAGCCCTAGGCGGGGGGCGGGACATCTTTACAATGAGCAGTTCTTC. Translation gives CASSPRRGAGHLYNEQFF.

J is TRBJ1-1 and V is TRBV27; the D gene is possibly TRBD1 (6 bases). This CDR3 has 14 residues. The germline CDR1 and CDR2 sequences are MNHEY and SMNVEV (reference sequence). V dropped 3 bases and J dropped 1 base, with 9 bases sitting between them. This CDR3 reads CASSFTGPNTEAFF. CDR3 bases: TGTGCCAGCAGTTTCACAGGGCCGAACACTGAAGCTTTCTTT.

V usage is TRBV7-6 and J usage is TRBJ2-7; TRBD2 matches 8 bases. Unmatched junction bases numbered 9, after V lost 5 bases and J lost 3 bases. The germline CDR1 and CDR2 sequences are SGHVS and FNYEAQ. The CDR3 extends over 15 amino acids. The CDR3 protein is CASSQRSGGRYEQYF. CDR3 bases: TGTGCCAGCAGCCAAAGAAGCGGGGGTCGCTACGAGCAGTACTTC.

This clone was seen only once. The chain uses TRBV28 and TRBJ1-5; TRBD1 matches 11 bases. This CDR3 contains 15 residues. The ends lost 4 bases at V and 5 bases at J; junction bases unmatched: 4. Germline lookup yields CDR1 MDHEN and CDR2 SYDVKM. The CDR3 region has the DNA TGTGCCAGCAGTTCGGGGGGACAGGGGGATCAGCCCCAGCATTTT. This codes for CASSSGGQGDQPQHF.

The V call is TRBV30, the J call TRBJ2-2; D not resolved. The CDR3 has 13 residues. V lost 3 bases and J 6 bases, leaving 11 bases between the germline ends. Per germline, CDR1 GTSNPN and CDR2 SVGIG (reference sequence). The CDR3 DNA is TGTGCCTGGAGGCCCCTTAAGCCCGGGGAGCTGTTTTTT. It is translated as CAWRPLKPGELFF.

The chain carries TRBV12-3 or TRBV12-4 and TRBJ2-1; the D is unclear. The CDR3 has 11 residues. With 5 bases removed from V and 10 bases from J, the gap between germline ends came to 9 bases. The CDR3 coding sequence is TGTGCCAGCAGTCTCTATCTAGAGCAGTTCTTC. Residues: CASSLYLEQFF.

This rearrangement joins TRBV9 to TRBJ1-1, with D hard to call. Trimming pared 0 bases from V and 8 bases from J, leaving 8 bases between. Per the germline V gene, CDR1 is SGDLS and CDR2 is YYNGEE. The length of the CDR3 is 12 residues. The CDR3 region is CASSVERGEAFF. CDR3 DNA: TGTGCCAGCAGCGTAGAGCGAGGGGAAGCTTTCTTT.

The rearrangement uses TRBV30 and TRBJ2-3; no firm D call. Germline CDR1 and CDR2: GTSNPN and SVGIG (reference sequence). V lost 0 bases to trimming and J lost 1 base, with 8 bases between them. The CDR3 has 14 amino acids. CDR3 sequence: CAWSVTLRTDTQYF. CDR3 coding DNA: TGTGCCTGGAGTGTAACTCTTCGCACAGATACGCAGTATTTT.

The chain combines TRBV4-1 with TRBJ2-7; TRBD1 aligns across 8 bases. The CDR3 sequence is 16 residues long. CDR1 and CDR2 from the germline V gene are MGHRA and YSYEKL. The V segment lost 1 base and the J segment 6 bases; nucleotides outside the gene matches: 11. DNA of the CDR3: TGCGCCAGCAGCCAAGCCACAGGGGGTGGGCTCGGCGAGCAGTACTTC. It translates to CASSQATGGGLGEQYF.

This rearrangement joins TRBV28 to TRBJ2-2; a weak D match, TRBD1 (5 bases). The CDR3 covers 14 residues. Per the germline V gene, CDR1 is MDHEN and CDR2 is SYDVKM. Trimming removed 7 bases from V and 1 base from J, with 10 bases in between. The CDR3 loop reads CASKQDQNTGELFF. The CDR3 nucleotides are TGTGCCAGCAAACAGGACCAGAACACCGGGGAGCTGTTTTTT.

The rearrangement joins TRBV7-2 to TRBJ2-7; 7 bases line up with TRBD1. The CDR3 runs to 14 residues. Germline V CDR1 and CDR2: SGHTA, FQGNSA. Trimming took 5 bases from V and 0 from J; bases not matched to a gene: 4. The CDR3 sequence: CASSQTGNSYEQYF. The CDR3 bases are TGTGCCAGCAGCCAGACAGGGAACTCCTACGAGCAGTACTTC.

The chain links TRBV3-1 (or the pseudogene TRBV3-2) to TRBJ1-1, with 8 bases aligning to TRBD1. CDR1 and CDR2 (germline): LGHDT, YNNKEL (reference sequence). The CDR3 is 14 residues long. V was clipped by 4 bases and J by 6 bases; unmatched bases: 7. CDR3 nucleotide sequence: TGTGCCAGCAGCCGAACCCAGGGGGCGGCTGAAGCTTTCTTT. This codes for CASSRTQGAAEAFF.